These 4 T cell receptor beta chains came from one sample sequenced in a study of read filtering for tumor transcriptome and immune sequencing. Molecular barcoded adaptors covering alpha/delta and beta/gamma chains were used on 400 ng RNA. TCRdb re-called the reads with MiXCR, one entry per CDR3 protein. The sample has some 120,000 distinct CDR3 sequences, approximately 13% seen once; the top ten hold roughly 11%. The sequencing input was a population of CD138-negative cells sorted from bone marrow. Every receptor here comes from a donor at least 40 years old with multiple myeloma.

The chain uses TRBV6-1 and TRBJ2-6; either TRBD1 or TRBD2 may supply D (5 bases each). The CDR3 loop spans 15 amino acids. The V end was cut by 4 bases, the J end by 4 bases, with 11 bases between. Germline assignment: CDR1 MNHNS and CDR2 SASEGT. As DNA, the CDR3 is TGTGCCAGCAGTGTCGGGACGGACGGGGCCAACGTCCTGACTTTC. Its protein product is CASSVGTDGANVLTF.

The genes are TRBV7-9 and TRBJ2-2; D gene uncertain. The CDR3 length is 12 residues. Germline-derived CDR1 and CDR2 are SEHNR and FQNEAQ (reference sequence). Between the trimmed V and J ends, which lost 5 bases and 7 bases, there was a span of 8 bases. CDR3 region: CASSKYGGELFF. Written as DNA, the CDR3 is TGTGCCAGCAGCAAGTACGGCGGGGAGCTGTTTTTT.

In this sample, this clonotype turned up many times. The genes are TRBV18 and TRBJ1-1; possible D gene TRBD1, 6 bases. Trimming shortened V by 5 bases and J by 1 base, and 11 bases separated the two germline ends. The CDR3 covers 14 residues. Germline V gives CDR1 KGHSH, CDR2 LQKENI. In DNA form, the CDR3 reads TGTGCCAGCTCAATACCACAGGGGAACACTGAAGCTTTCTTT. This translates into CASSIPQGNTEAFF.

This clonotype came up many times. The CDR3 protein is CASEEGTGANVLTF. Written as DNA, the CDR3 is TGCGCCAGCGAAGAGGGGACTGGGGCCAACGTCCTGACTTTC. The chain carries TRBV5-1 and TRBJ2-6; D may match TRBD1 or TRBD2 (5 bases each). In germline, CDR1 is SGHRS, CDR2 YFSETQ. The CDR3 loop spans 14 amino acids. V dropped 7 bases and J dropped 2 bases, with 10 bases sitting between them.